The 9 T cell receptor beta chains listed next were all sequenced from one sample in a study of blood T cell repertoires in COVID-19. Measured with immunoSEQ multiplex PCR; TCRdb has only the in-frame clones, and not every one. The sample lists 200,000 to 300,000 clones; 88% were seen once. The sequenced sample was peripheral blood. The receptors come from a man between 60 and 70 years old who had recovered from COVID-19.

V and J are TRBV4-1 and TRBJ2-3; 14 positions match TRBD2. Unmatched junction bases numbered 6, after V lost 4 bases and J lost 6 bases. CDR3 length: 16 residues. Germline values: CDR1 MGHRA, CDR2 YSYEKL. CDR3 coding DNA: TGCGCCAGCAGCCTCGGACTAGCGGGGGGAGGGGATACGCAGTATTTT. This encodes CASSLGLAGGGDTQYF.

V usage is TRBV7-3 and J usage is TRBJ2-2, with 12 bases that match TRBD1. The CDR3 totals 16 residues. V trimming: 1 base; J trimming: 6 bases; junction bases outside the gene matches: 3. Germline V gene sequence: CDR1 SGHTA, CDR2 FQGTGA. The CDR3 protein is CASSLRGQGASGELFF. The CDR3 bases are TGTGCCAGCAGCTTAAGGGGACAGGGGGCGTCCGGGGAGCTGTTTTTT. The entire variable domain, with the rest obtained from reference TRBV7-3 and TRBJ2-2, is as follows: GAGVSQTPSNKVTEKGKYVELRCDPISGHTALYWYRQSLGQGPEFLIYFQGTGAADDSGLPNDRFFAVRPEGSVSTLKIQRTERGDSAVYLCASSLRGQGASGELFFGEGSRLTVL.

V is TRBV30 and J is TRBJ2-5; TRBD2 aligns across 10 bases. Germline values: CDR1 GTSNPN, CDR2 SVGIG (reference sequence). This CDR3 is built from 15 residues. Trimming took 2 bases from V and 5 from J; bases not matched to a gene: 8. The DNA of the CDR3 is TGTGCCTGGAGTCCGGCTAGCGGGGGTTACGAGACCCAGTACTTC. Translated, it gives CAWSPASGGYETQYF.

This clone was counted a single time. The gene calls are TRBV18 and TRBJ1-6; no clear D gene. V lost 1 base and J lost 2, with 6 bases in between. This CDR3 has 15 residues. Germline V lookup: CDR1 KGHSH, CDR2 LQKENI. Written as DNA, the CDR3 is TGTGCCAGCTCACCACGGCAGGCCTATAATTCACCCCTCCACTTT. This codes for CASSPRQAYNSPLHF.

This clone was detected only once. The chain's CDR3 is CASSQGSLAGGYEQYF. For the CDR3, the DNA is TGCGCCAGCAGCCAAGGTTCACTAGCGGGGGGTTACGAGCAGTACTTC. The chain uses TRBV4-1 and TRBJ2-7, with 12 positions matching TRBD2. This CDR3 has 16 residues. Germline values: CDR1 MGHRA, CDR2 YSYEKL. V lost 1 base and J lost 4; bases outside the gene matches: 5.

V usage is TRBV7-9 and J usage is TRBJ2-5, with D hard to call. Per the germline V gene, CDR1 is SEHNR and CDR2 is FQNEAQ (reference sequence). V lost 2 bases and J 5 bases, leaving 12 bases between the germline ends. The CDR3 totals 14 residues. The CDR3 bases are TGTGCCAGCAGCTTAAAGTCCGGCGGTGAGACCCAGTACTTC. Translating gives CASSLKSGGETQYF.

V is TRBV30 and J is TRBJ2-7; D is perhaps TRBD2 (6 bases). From germline, CDR1 is GTSNPN and CDR2 SVGIG (reference sequence). The V end lost 0 bases, the J end lost 3 bases, and 12 bases lay between the germline ends. The CDR3 is made up of 14 amino acids. In nucleotides, the CDR3 is TGTGCCTGGAGTGTACCGGCGGGATACTACGAGCAGTACTTC. Translation gives CAWSVPAGYYEQYF.

CDR3 amino acids: CSVVRQGAQETQYF. The CDR3 region has the DNA TGCAGCGTTGTAAGACAGGGGGCCCAAGAGACCCAGTACTTC. V usage is TRBV29-1 and J usage is TRBJ2-5; TRBD1 aligns across 10 bases. CDR1 and CDR2 (germline): SQVTM, ANQGSEA. This CDR3 has 14 amino acids. V lost 4 bases and J lost 1; bases outside the gene matches: 3. The whole variable domain, remainder taken from reference TRBV29-1 and TRBJ2-5, is SAVISQKPSRDICQRGTSLTIQCQVDSQVTMMFWYRQQPGQSLTLIATANQGSEATYESGFVIDKFPISRPNLTFSTLTVSNMSPEDSSIYLCSVVRQGAQETQYFGPGTRLLVL.

This chain joins TRBV15 and TRBJ1-6; D is undetermined. V shed 0 bases and J shed 9 bases, with 15 bases lying between them. This CDR3 region has 16 residues. CDR1 and CDR2 (germline): LNHNV, YYDKDF (reference sequence). The chain's CDR3 is CATSRDVQVLSSPLHF. As DNA, the CDR3 is TGTGCCACCAGCAGAGATGTGCAGGTGTTGAGTTCACCCCTCCACTTT. Full variable domain (missing parts from reference TRBV15 and TRBJ1-6): DAMVIQNPRYQVTQFGKPVTLSCSQTLNHNVMYWYQQKSSQAPKLLFHYYDKDFNNEADTPDNFQSRRPNTSFCFLDIRSPGLGDTAMYLCATSRDVQVLSSPLHFGNGTRLTVT.